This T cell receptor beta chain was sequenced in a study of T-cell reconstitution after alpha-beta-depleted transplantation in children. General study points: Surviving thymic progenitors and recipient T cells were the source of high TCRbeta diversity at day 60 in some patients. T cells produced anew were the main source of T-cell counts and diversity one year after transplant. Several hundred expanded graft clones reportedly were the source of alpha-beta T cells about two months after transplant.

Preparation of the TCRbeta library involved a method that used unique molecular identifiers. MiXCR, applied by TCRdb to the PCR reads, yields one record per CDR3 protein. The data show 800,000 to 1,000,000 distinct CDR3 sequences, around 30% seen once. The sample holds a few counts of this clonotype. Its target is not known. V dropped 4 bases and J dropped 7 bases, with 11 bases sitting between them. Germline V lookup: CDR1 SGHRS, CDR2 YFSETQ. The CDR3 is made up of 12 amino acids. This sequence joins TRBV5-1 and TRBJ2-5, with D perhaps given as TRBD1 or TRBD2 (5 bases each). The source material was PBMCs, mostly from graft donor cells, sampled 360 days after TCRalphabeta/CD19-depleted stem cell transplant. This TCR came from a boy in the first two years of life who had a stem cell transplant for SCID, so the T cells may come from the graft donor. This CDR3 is CASSKGRTTQYF. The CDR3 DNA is TGCGCCAGCAGCAAGGGACGGACGACCCAGTACTTC.